The 18 T cell receptor beta chains below were found in one sample sequenced in a study of molecular identifiers for immune sequencing clone quantification. TCRdb re-analysed the PCR reads in MiXCR, keeping a single row per CDR3 protein. The table includes about 330,000 distinct CDR3 sequences, 24% detected once. The material sequenced was naive CD8+ T cells from blood, with Jurkat cell RNA spiked in. Noted subset: FACS-sorted CD8+CD4-CCR7+CD45RA+ naive T cells. All receptors derive from a human donor in good health. Some libraries in this study had Jurkat cell RNA spiked in.

Many counts were recorded for this clonotype. The chain employs TRBV29-1 and TRBJ1-1, with D perhaps TRBD1 (5 bases). This CDR3 spans 11 amino acids. Germline V gene data show CDR1 as SQVTM and CDR2 as ANQGSEA. Trimming took 4 bases from V and 4 from J, leaving 7 bases between them. Written as DNA, the CDR3 is TGCAGCGTTGGTGGGGGCACTGAAGCTTTCTTT. Amino acid sequence: CSVGGGTEAFF.

The CDR3 DNA reads TGTGCCAGCAGCCCGGGGGGGAACGAGCAGTACTTC. It encodes CASSPGGNEQYF. The chain employs TRBV7-6 and TRBJ2-7; 8 positions match TRBD2. This CDR3 has 12 residues. Germline CDR1 reads SGHVS; CDR2 reads FNYEAQ. The V segment lost 5 bases and the J segment 5 bases; nucleotides outside the gene matches: 2.

To note about this clonotype: At one boundary the junction diverges from the germline segment, which might be a read error. The rearrangement joins TRBV6-1 to TRBJ2-7; 7 bases match TRBD1. Germline V lookup: CDR1 MNHNS, CDR2 SASEGT. This CDR3 region has 12 residues. CDR3 in amino acids: CAGRNRGYEQYF. The CDR3 coding sequence is TGTGCCGGCAGGAACAGGGGCTACGAGCAGTACTTC.

This clonotype was seen repeatedly, ten times or more. The chain carries TRBV28 and TRBJ1-1, with D possibly being TRBD1 (5 bases). V gave up 4 bases and J gave up 2 bases, with 8 bases separating them. From germline, CDR1 is MDHEN and CDR2 SYDVKM. CDR3 length: 13 residues. CDR3 amino acids: CASSWDGNTEAFF. The CDR3 nucleotides read TGTGCCAGCAGTTGGGACGGCAACACTGAAGCTTTCTTT.

This clonotype was seen more than once but under ten times. The chain employs TRBV27 and TRBJ2-5, with D perhaps matching TRBD1 (6 bases). V lost 2 bases and J 5 bases, leaving 15 bases between the germline ends. The CDR3 consists of 15 residues. The germline gives CDR1 MNHEY, CDR2 SMNVEV (reference sequence). The CDR3 bases are TGTGCCAGCAGTTTAACAGGGACCCTGTTCGAGACCCAGTACTTC. Encoded protein: CASSLTGTLFETQYF.

This clonotype was observed many times. The rearrangement uses TRBV6-6 and TRBJ2-7; maybe TRBD2 (6 bases). Trimming took 6 bases from V and 7 from J, leaving 10 bases between them. The CDR3 totals 11 residues. CDR1 is MNHNY, CDR2 SVGAGI, per germline (reference sequence). The CDR3 bases are TGTGCCAGCAGATACGCGGGGGAGCAGTACTTC. Translated: CASRYAGEQYF.

The chain recombines TRBV12-3 or TRBV12-4 with TRBJ1-2; 7 bases map to TRBD1. This CDR3 comprises 14 residues. V shed 5 bases, J shed 5 bases, and the junction held 8 bases outside the gene matches. The CDR3 DNA follows: TGTGCCAGCAGTACCTGGGACAGCGGTTATGGCTACACCTTC. Translated: CASSTWDSGYGYTF.

About this clonotype itself: The germline gene is not matched at one end of the junction; a read error may be the cause. The rearrangement links TRBV12-5 to TRBJ2-7, with 8 bases aligning to TRBD1. Germline loops: CDR1 LGHNT, CDR2 FRNRAP. This CDR3 comprises 13 residues. The CDR3: CAGGPSAGTGIYF. The CDR3 DNA sequence: TGTGCTGGTGGTCCTTCCGCGGGGACAGGAATCTACTTC.

This clonotype was detected ten times or more. The rearrangement joins TRBV5-1 to TRBJ2-7; the D gene is possibly TRBD1 (6 bases). The CDR3 spans 13 residues. Germline loops: CDR1 SGHRS, CDR2 YFSETQ. Between the trimmed V and J ends, which lost 0 bases and 7 bases, there was a span of 11 bases. CDR3 amino acids: CASSLGTAVEQYF. CDR3 coding DNA: TGCGCCAGCAGCTTGGGGACAGCCGTTGAGCAGTACTTC.

The table lists this clonotype with many counts. J is TRBJ1-4 and V is TRBV13; a weak D match, TRBD1 (5 bases). This CDR3 is built from 18 residues. V was clipped by 6 bases and J by 2 bases, with 22 bases between them. Germline V gives CDR1 PRHDT, CDR2 FYEKMQ (reference sequence). The CDR3 spells CASRMVGVAAGTNEKLFF. The CDR3 DNA reads TGTGCCAGCAGGATGGTGGGGGTAGCGGCTGGCACTAATGAAAAACTGTTTTTT.

The chain joins TRBV19 to TRBJ1-1; no clear D gene. Germline V gene sequence: CDR1 LNHDA, CDR2 SQIVND (reference sequence). This CDR3 spans 13 amino acids. Trimming took 5 bases from V and 6 from J, leaving 13 bases between them. Here the CDR3 reads CASSGPVHPEAFF. Here the CDR3 DNA reads TGTGCCAGTAGTGGACCAGTGCATCCTGAAGCTTTCTTT.

This clonotype was detected ten times or more. This chain joins TRBV2 and TRBJ1-1, with D maybe TRBD1 (6 bases). V was pared by 1 base and J by 7 bases, with 22 bases between. The CDR3 is made up of 17 amino acids. The germline V gene encodes CDR1 SNHLY and CDR2 FYNNEI. The CDR3 here is CASSEGPQTGYRVEAFF. CDR3 nucleotide sequence: TGTGCCAGCAGTGAAGGGCCACAGACAGGATATCGCGTTGAAGCTTTCTTT.

The genes are TRBV9 and TRBJ2-3, with 9 bases lining up with TRBD2. Per the germline V gene, CDR1 is SGDLS and CDR2 is YYNGEE. The V segment lost 2 bases and the J segment 3 bases; nucleotides outside the gene matches: 13. The CDR3 loop spans 18 amino acids. The DNA of the CDR3 is TGTGCCAGCAGCGTGGGTGGGGCGGGAGGGCCTCCTACAGATACGCAGTATTTT. This encodes CASSVGGAGGPPTDTQYF. The full variable domain, rest sourced from reference TRBV9 and TRBJ2-3, is DSGVTQTPKHLITATGQRVTLRCSPRSGDLSVYWYQQSLDQGLQFLIQYYNGEERAKGNILERFSAQQFPDLHSELNLSSLELGDSALYFCASSVGGAGGPPTDTQYFGPGTRLTVL.

The sample holds many counts of this clonotype. V and J are TRBV6-6 and TRBJ2-3, with D possibly called TRBD1 or TRBD2 (5 bases each). Between the trimmed V and J ends, which lost 2 bases and 2 bases, there was a span of 11 bases. The CDR3 contains 15 residues. Germline V gene sequence: CDR1 MNHNY, CDR2 SVGAGI (reference sequence). The CDR3 is CASSYERGDTDTQYF. The DNA for the CDR3 is TGTGCCAGCAGTTACGAGAGGGGCGACACAGATACGCAGTATTTT.

In its sample, this clonotype was seen a few times. This chain uses TRBV20-1 with TRBJ2-7; no clear D. Between the trimmed V and J ends, which lost 7 bases and 1 base, there was a span of 8 bases. The germline V gene encodes CDR1 DFQATT and CDR2 SNEGSKA (reference sequence). CDR3 size: 11 residues. The CDR3 loop is CSVPESYEQYF. CDR3 sequence (DNA): TGCAGTGTCCCTGAATCCTACGAGCAGTACTTC.

This clonotype was observed a few times. The V call is TRBV7-3, the J call TRBJ2-6, with D perhaps TRBD1 or TRBD2 (5 bases each). The germline V and J ends were trimmed by 5 bases and 0 bases, with 14 bases remaining between them. Per germline, CDR1 SGHTA and CDR2 FQGTGA. CDR3 length equals 17 residues. The CDR3 DNA reads TGTGCCAGCAGCCCGGGACCGCTCATCTCTGGGGCCAACGTCCTGACTTTC. Translating it yields CASSPGPLISGANVLTF.

CDR3 DNA: TGTGCCAGCAGCCAAGCCCTTATGGATACGCAGTATTTT. Translated, it gives CASSQALMDTQYF. The chain recombines TRBV3-1 with TRBJ2-3; D not certain. Trimming pared 1 base from V and 6 bases from J, leaving 8 bases between. CDR1 and CDR2 from the germline V gene are LGHDT and YNNKEL (reference sequence). The CDR3 has 13 amino acids.

As regards this clonotype: Possible read error: a much larger clone is one base away. For the CDR3, the DNA is TGTGCCAGCAGCTTTCTCATCGGCCCTCTAGCCTACGAGCAGTACTTC. Amino acids: CASSFLIGPLAYEQYF. This chain uses TRBV7-6 with TRBJ2-7; D not certain. This CDR3 is built from 16 residues. With 3 bases removed from V and 2 bases from J, the gap between germline ends came to 17 bases. Per germline, CDR1 SGHVS and CDR2 FNYEAQ.